Described below is a single T cell receptor beta chain sequence and its context. The CDR3 totals 14 residues. Trimming pared 7 bases from V and 2 bases from J, leaving 15 bases between. Germline lookup yields CDR1 MNHEY and CDR2 SMNVEV (reference sequence). These data are taken from a study of cytomegalovirus exposure and HLA in healthy donors. The PCR employed 60 Vbeta primers together with 13 Jbeta primers. The data were produced by immunoSEQ multiplex PCR, yet TCRdb's version contains in-frame clones alone and is incomplete. The data hold 120,000 or so clones, with over 60% observed a single time. This receptor was obtained from a middle-aged woman in good health and CMV-seronegative. The sample was PBMCs. The V gene is TRBV27, the J gene TRBJ2-7; possibly TRBD1 for D (5 bases). The CDR3 loop is CASNQQGMAYEQYF. CDR3 coding DNA: TGTGCCAGCAATCAGCAGGGTATGGCCTACGAGCAGTACTTC.